This entry lists 9 T cell receptor beta chains sequenced from one sample in a study of type 1 regulatory T cells. TCRdb re-derived calls from the reads in MiXCR, one entry per CDR3 protein. The sample has tens of thousands of distinct CDR3 sequences, just under 75% seen once. Their recognized antigens are unknown. Sample: cultured T cells, either the whole culture or a sorted T cell fraction (not recorded which). Noted subset: Tr1-enriched cell product generated in vitro against host alloantigens. The receptor set was obtained from a human donor in good health.

The chain employs TRBV7-2 and TRBJ2-7; the D is unclear. This CDR3 contains 14 residues. Trimming left V 1 base short and J 2 bases short, with 9 bases between. CDR1 and CDR2 (germline): SGHTA, FQGNSA. As DNA, the CDR3 is TGTGCCAGCAGCTTAGGGCGGATAACCTACGAGCAGTACTTC. The encoded protein is CASSLGRITYEQYF. The complete variable domain, with remaining parts taken from reference TRBV7-2 and TRBJ2-7, reads GAGVSQSPSNKVTEKGKDVELRCDPISGHTALYWYRQSLGQGLEFLIYFQGNSAPDKSGLPSDRFSAERTGGSVSTLTIQRTQQEDSAVYLCASSLGRITYEQYFGPGTRLTVT.

The chain has TRBV5-1 and TRBJ1-1; possible D gene TRBD1, 6 bases. V gave up 4 bases and J gave up 0 bases, with 10 bases separating them. The germline V gene has CDR1 SGHRS and CDR2 YFSETQ. This CDR3 contains 14 residues. Written as DNA, the CDR3 is TGCGCCAGCAGCCGAGGACAGCTGAACACTGAAGCTTTCTTT. It specifies CASSRGQLNTEAFF. The whole variable domain, remainder taken from reference TRBV5-1 and TRBJ1-1, is KAGVTQTPRYLIKTRGQQVTLSCSPISGHRSVSWYQQTPGQGLQFLFEYFSETQRNKGNFPGRFSGRQFSNSRSEMNVSTLELGDSALYLCASSRGQLNTEAFFGQGTRLTVV.

The V gene is TRBV19, the J gene TRBJ2-7; D remains unclear. Germline lookup yields CDR1 LNHDA and CDR2 SQIVND (reference sequence). Deletions cut 3 bases from V and 7 bases from J, with 19 bases between. The CDR3 consists of 15 residues. CDR3 coding DNA: TGTGCCAGTAGTATTATGCCGAATGTCCTGGGAGAGCAGTACTTC. Protein product: CASSIMPNVLGEQYF.

The J gene is TRBJ1-5, the V gene TRBV6-6; TRBD1 aligns across 8 bases. Losses at the gene ends were 8 bases for V and 1 base for J; bases not matched to a gene: 4. Germline-derived CDR1 and CDR2 are MNHNY and SVGAGI (reference sequence). The CDR3 covers 14 residues. CDR3 loop: CASQGAGSNQPQHF. The CDR3 nucleotides read TGTGCCAGCCAGGGGGCAGGAAGCAATCAGCCCCAGCATTTT.

The chain couples TRBV20-1 to TRBJ2-5, with 8 bases aligning to TRBD1. With 0 bases clipped from V and 3 bases from J, the junction kept 9 bases outside the gene matches. The CDR3 spans 16 residues. Germline lookup yields CDR1 DFQATT and CDR2 SNEGSKA (reference sequence). CDR3 nucleotides: TGCAGTGCTAGAGAATACCGGGACAGGAGAAAAGAGACCCAGTACTTC. Its translation: CSAREYRDRRKETQYF.

This clonotype came up a few times. V is TRBV20-1 and J is TRBJ1-1; weak D call: TRBD1 (5 bases). CDR1 is DFQATT and CDR2 is SNEGSKA in the germline V gene (reference sequence). The CDR3 has 13 residues. V was clipped by 1 base and J by 3 bases, with 9 bases between them. CDR3 amino acids: CSARGIRDTEAFF. The DNA for the CDR3 is TGCAGTGCTAGAGGTATCAGGGACACTGAAGCTTTCTTT.

The rearrangement links TRBV5-5 to TRBJ2-7; possible D gene TRBD1, 5 bases. The CDR3 is 14 residues long. Looked up from germline, CDR1 is SGHKS and CDR2 is YYEKEE (reference sequence). V was cut by 4 bases and J by 6 bases, with 17 bases left in between. CDR3 coding DNA: TGTGCCAGCAGCCCTCAATCAGGGTCTCGCGAGCAGTACTTC. It translates to CASSPQSGSREQYF.

The chain is built from TRBV18 and TRBJ1-1; D unresolved. Trimming left V 3 bases short and J 0 bases short, with 8 bases between. This CDR3 is built from 14 residues. CDR1 is KGHSH, CDR2 LQKENI, per germline. This CDR3 is CASSPPPVNTEAFF. DNA for the CDR3: TGTGCCAGCTCACCCCCTCCAGTGAACACTGAAGCTTTCTTT.

This chain uses TRBV21-1 with TRBJ1-6; the DNA was not used to check the table's D call, TRBD1. TRBV21-1 is annotated as a pseudogene. The CDR3 runs 18 residues. CDR3 in DNA: TGTGCCAGCAGCAAAGCACAGGGACGGAGCTCCTATAATTCACCCCTCCACTTT. Translated: CASSKAQGRSSYNSPLHF.